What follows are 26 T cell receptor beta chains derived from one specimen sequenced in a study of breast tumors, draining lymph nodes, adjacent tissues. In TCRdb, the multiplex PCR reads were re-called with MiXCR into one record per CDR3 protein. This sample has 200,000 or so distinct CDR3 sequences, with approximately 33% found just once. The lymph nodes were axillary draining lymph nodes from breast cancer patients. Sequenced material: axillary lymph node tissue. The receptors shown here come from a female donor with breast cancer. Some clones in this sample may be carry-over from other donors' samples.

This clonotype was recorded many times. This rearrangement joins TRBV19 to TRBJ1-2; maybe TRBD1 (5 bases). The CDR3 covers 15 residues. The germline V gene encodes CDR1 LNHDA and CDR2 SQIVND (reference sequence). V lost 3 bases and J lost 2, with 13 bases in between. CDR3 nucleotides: TGTGCCAGTAGTATTGGGGACTTCGGCAACTATGGCTACACCTTC. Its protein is CASSIGDFGNYGYTF.

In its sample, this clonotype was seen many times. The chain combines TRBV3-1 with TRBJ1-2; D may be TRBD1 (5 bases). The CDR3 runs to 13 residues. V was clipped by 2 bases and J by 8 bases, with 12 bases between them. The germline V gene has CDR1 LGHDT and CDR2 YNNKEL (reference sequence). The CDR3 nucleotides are TGTGCCAGCAGCCAAAGCAGGGCTGGGGGCTACACCTTC. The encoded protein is CASSQSRAGGYTF.

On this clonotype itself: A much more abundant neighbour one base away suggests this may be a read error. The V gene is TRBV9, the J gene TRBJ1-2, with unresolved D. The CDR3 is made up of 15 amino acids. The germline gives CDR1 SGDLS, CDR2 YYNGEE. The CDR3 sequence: CASSKEARRPYGSTF. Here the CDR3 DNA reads TGTGCCAGCAGCAAAGAGGCCAGGCGTCCTTATGGCTCCACCTTC.

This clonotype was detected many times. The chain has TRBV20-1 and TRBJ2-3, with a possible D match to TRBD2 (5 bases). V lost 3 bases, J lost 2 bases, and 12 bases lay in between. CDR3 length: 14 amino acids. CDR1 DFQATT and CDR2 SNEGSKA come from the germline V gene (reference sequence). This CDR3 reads CSASGIGLTDTQYF. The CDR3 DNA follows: TGCAGTGCTAGCGGGATAGGGCTCACAGATACGCAGTATTTT.

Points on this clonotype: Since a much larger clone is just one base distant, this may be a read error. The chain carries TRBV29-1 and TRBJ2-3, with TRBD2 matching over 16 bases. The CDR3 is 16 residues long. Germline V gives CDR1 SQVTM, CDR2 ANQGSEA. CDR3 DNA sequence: TGTGCCTGGAGGGGGGGACTAGCGGGAGGGACAGGTACGCAGTATTTT. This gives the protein CAWRGGLAGGTGTQYF.

CDR3: CASSDRVPSYEQYF. The CDR3 DNA reads as TGTGCCAGCAGTGACCGCGTCCCATCCTACGAGCAGTACTTC. The chain uses TRBV25-1 and TRBJ2-7, with D uncertain. The CDR3 loop spans 14 amino acids. V lost 3 bases and J lost 1, with 10 bases in between. Per the germline V gene, CDR1 is MGHDK and CDR2 is SYGVNS.

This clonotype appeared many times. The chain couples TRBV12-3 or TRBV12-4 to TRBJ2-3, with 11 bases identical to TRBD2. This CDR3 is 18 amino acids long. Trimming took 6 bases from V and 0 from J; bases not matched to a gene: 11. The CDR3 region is CASSLYGLAGGSTDTQYF. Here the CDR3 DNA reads TGTGCCAGCAGCCTCTACGGTCTAGCGGGAGGAAGCACAGATACGCAGTATTTT.

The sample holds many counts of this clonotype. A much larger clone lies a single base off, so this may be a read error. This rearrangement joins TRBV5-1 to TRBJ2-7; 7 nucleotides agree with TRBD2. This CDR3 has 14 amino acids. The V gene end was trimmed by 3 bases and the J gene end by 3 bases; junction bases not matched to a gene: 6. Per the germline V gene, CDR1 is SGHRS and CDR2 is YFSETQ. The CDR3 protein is CASSSPAGHYEQYF. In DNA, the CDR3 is TGCGCCAGCAGCTCCCCAGCGGGGCACTACGAGCAGTACTTC.

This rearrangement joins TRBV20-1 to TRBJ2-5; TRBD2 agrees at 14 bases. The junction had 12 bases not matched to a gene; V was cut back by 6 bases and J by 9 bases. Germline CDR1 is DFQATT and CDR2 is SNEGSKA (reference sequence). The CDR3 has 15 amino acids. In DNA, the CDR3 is TGCAGTGCCAGCAGGACTAGCGGGGGGACCAGGGCCCAGTACTTC. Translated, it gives CSASRTSGGTRAQYF.

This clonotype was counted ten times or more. CDR3 loop: CASSPGQSIYEQYF. CDR3 nucleotides: TGTGCCAGCAGTCCGGGACAGTCCATCTACGAGCAGTACTTC. The chain carries TRBV12-3 or TRBV12-4 and TRBJ2-7, with TRBD1 identical over 7 bases. This CDR3 has 14 residues. Trimming cost V 5 bases and J 3 bases; bases outside gene matches: 7.

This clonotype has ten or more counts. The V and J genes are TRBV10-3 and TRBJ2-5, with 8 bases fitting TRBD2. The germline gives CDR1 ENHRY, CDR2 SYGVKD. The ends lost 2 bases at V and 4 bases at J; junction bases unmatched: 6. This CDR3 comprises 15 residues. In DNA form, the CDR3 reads TGTGCCATCAGTGAGGGCGGGAGGAGAGGAGAGACCCAGTACTTC. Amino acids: CAISEGGRRGETQYF.

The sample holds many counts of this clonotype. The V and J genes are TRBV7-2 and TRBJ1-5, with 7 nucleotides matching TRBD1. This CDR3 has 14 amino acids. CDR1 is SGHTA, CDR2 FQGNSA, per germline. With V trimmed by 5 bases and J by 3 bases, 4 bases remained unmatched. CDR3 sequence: CASSMTGPNQPQHF. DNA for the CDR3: TGTGCCAGCAGCATGACAGGGCCCAATCAGCCCCAGCATTTT.

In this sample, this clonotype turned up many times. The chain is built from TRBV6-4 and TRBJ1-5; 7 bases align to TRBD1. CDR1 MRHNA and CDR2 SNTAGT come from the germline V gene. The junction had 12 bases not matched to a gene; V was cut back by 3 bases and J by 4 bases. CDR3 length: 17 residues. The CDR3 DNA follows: TGTGCCAGCAGTGAGGACAGGCCAATGCCTTTAAATCAGCCCCAGCATTTT. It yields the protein CASSEDRPMPLNQPQHF.

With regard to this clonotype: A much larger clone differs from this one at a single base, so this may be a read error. The CDR3 sequence is CPSSQVSQGDEQYF. The DNA for the CDR3 is TGTCCCAGCAGCCAAGTCAGCCAGGGGGATGAGCAGTACTTC. The chain is built from TRBV3-2 and TRBJ2-7; the table's D call, TRBD1, was not checked against the DNA. TRBV3-2 is termed a pseudogene. The CDR3 has 14 amino acids.

CDR3: CASGPTGSGANVLTF. CDR3 DNA: TGTGCCAGCGGTCCAACGGGGAGCGGGGCCAACGTCCTGACTTTC. This chain connects TRBV3-1 to TRBJ2-6; D is perhaps TRBD2 (5 bases). CDR3 length equals 15 residues. Trimming cost V 8 bases and J 4 bases, with 15 bases left between them. The germline gives CDR1 LGHDT, CDR2 YNNKEL (reference sequence).

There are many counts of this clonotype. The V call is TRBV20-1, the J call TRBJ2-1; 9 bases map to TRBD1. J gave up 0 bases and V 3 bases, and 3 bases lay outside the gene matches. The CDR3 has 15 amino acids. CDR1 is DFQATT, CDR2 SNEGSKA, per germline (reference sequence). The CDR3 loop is CSARDRGRSYNEQFF. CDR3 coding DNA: TGCAGTGCTAGGGACAGGGGACGCTCCTACAATGAGCAGTTCTTC.

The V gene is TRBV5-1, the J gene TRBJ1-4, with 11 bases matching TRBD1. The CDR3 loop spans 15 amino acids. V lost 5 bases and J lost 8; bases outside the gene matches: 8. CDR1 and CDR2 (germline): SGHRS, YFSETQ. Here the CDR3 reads CASRAGTGGREKLFF. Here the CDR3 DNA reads TGCGCCAGCAGAGCTGGGACAGGGGGACGGGAAAAACTGTTTTTT.

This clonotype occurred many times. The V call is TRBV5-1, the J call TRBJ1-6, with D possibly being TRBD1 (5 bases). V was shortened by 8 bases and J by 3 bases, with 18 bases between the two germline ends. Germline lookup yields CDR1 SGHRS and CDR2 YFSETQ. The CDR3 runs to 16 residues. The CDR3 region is CASSQGNKDYNSPLHF. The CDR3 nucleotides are TGCGCCAGTAGTCAGGGAAATAAGGACTATAATTCACCCCTCCACTTT.

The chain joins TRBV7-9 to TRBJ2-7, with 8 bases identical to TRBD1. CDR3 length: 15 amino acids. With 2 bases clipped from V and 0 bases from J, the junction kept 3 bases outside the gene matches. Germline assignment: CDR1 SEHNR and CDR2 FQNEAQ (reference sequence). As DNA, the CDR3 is TGTGCCAGCAGCTTAAACAGGGGGAACTCCTACGAGCAGTACTTC. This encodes CASSLNRGNSYEQYF.

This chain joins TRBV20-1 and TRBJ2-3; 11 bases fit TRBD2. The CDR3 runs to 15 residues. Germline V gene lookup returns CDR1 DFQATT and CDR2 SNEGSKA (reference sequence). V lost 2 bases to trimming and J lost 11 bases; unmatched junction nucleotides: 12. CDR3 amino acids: CSARTSGSRYNEQYF. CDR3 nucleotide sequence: TGCAGTGCTAGAACTAGCGGGAGTCGGTACAATGAGCAGTATTTT.

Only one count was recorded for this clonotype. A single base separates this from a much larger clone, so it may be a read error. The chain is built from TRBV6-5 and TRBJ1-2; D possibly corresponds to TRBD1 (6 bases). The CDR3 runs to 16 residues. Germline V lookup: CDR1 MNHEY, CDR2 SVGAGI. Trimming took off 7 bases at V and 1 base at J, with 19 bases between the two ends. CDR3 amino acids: CASNPYWDNHNYGYTF. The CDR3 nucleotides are TGTGCCAGCAACCCGTATTGGGACAATCATAACTATGGCTACACCTTC.

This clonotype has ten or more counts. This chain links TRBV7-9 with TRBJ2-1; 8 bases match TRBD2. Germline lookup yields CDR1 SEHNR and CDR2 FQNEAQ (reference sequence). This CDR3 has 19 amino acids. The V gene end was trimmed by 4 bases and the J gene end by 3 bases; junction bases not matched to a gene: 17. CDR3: CASSSVGLGDKVFYNEQFF. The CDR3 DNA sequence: TGTGCCAGCAGCTCCGTGGGACTAGGAGATAAAGTTTTCTACAATGAGCAGTTCTTC.

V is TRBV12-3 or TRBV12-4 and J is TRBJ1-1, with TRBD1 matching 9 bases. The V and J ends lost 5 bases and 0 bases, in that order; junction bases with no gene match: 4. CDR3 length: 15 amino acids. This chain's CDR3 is CASSTRTGVNTEAFF. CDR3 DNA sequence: TGTGCCAGCAGTACCAGGACAGGGGTGAACACTGAAGCTTTCTTT.

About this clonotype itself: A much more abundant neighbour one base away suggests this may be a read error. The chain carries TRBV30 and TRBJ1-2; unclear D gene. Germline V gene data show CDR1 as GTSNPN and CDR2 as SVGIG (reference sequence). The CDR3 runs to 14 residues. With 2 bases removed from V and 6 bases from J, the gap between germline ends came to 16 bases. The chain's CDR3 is CAWSHPRKSNGYTF. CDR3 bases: TGTGCCTGGAGTCACCCCCGGAAGAGCAATGGCTACACCTTC.

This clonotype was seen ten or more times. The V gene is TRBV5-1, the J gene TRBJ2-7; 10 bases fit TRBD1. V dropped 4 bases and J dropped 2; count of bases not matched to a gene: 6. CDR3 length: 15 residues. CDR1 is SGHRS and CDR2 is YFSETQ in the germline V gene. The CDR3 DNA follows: TGCGCCAGCAGCCCTGGACAGGGGGTACCCTACGAGCAGTACTTC. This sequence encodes CASSPGQGVPYEQYF.

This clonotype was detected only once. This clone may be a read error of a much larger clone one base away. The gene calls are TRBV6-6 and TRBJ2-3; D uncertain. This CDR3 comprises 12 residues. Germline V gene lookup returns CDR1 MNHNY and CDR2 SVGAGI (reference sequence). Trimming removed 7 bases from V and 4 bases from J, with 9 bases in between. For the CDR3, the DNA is TGTGCCAGCACTCAGGCGGCAGATACGCAGTATTTT. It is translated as CASTQAADTQYF.